The 7 T cell receptor beta chains in this list originate from one sample, sequenced in a study of a mutant IDH1 vaccine in newly diagnosed glioma. The time point denotes: baseline, week 1 (first vaccination visit). As for treatment: pre-vaccination baseline after standard-of-care therapy. Libraries were prepared by immunoSEQ multiplex PCR; TCRdb keeps only in-frame clonotypes and omits some of them. The sample consists of over 75,000 clones, about 87% of them appearing once. Sequenced here: PBMCs, sampled from a glioma patient treated with radiotherapy, temozolomide or both. Receptors were obtained from a woman aged 45 to 65 with glioma.

The chain recombines TRBV15 with TRBJ2-2; 7 nucleotides match TRBD1. The CDR3 spans 17 residues. CDR1 and CDR2 from the germline V gene are LNHNV and YYDKDF (reference sequence). The trim removed 5 bases at V and 0 bases at J, leaving 9 bases unmatched. The CDR3 loop is CATSSPDRAANTGELFF. The DNA of the CDR3 is TGTGCCACCAGCTCCCCCGACAGGGCAGCGAACACCGGGGAGCTGTTTTTT. The full variable domain, in which reference TRBV15 and TRBJ2-2 provide the parts outside the CDR3, is DAMVIQNPRYQVTQFGKPVTLSCSQTLNHNVMYWYQQKSSQAPKLLFHYYDKDFNNEADTPDNFQSRRPNTSFCFLDIRSPGLGDTAMYLCATSSPDRAANTGELFFGEGSRLTVL.

The chain carries TRBV11-2 and TRBJ2-1, with D unresolved. Per germline, CDR1 SGHAT and CDR2 FQNNGV. CDR3 length: 12 residues. Trimming stripped 0 bases from V and 6 bases from J, with 3 bases between. In DNA form, the CDR3 reads TGTGCCAGCAGCTTAGAGGGCAATGAGCAGTTCTTC. It yields the protein CASSLEGNEQFF.

This clone was seen only once. This rearrangement joins TRBV2 to TRBJ1-4, with D tentatively TRBD1 (5 bases). The V end lost 7 bases, the J end lost 1 base, and 10 bases lay between the germline ends. Germline values: CDR1 SNHLY, CDR2 FYNNEI. The CDR3 spans 14 residues. The CDR3 sequence is CASMRQLTNEKLFF. The CDR3 coding sequence is TGTGCCAGCATGAGACAGCTAACTAATGAAAAACTGTTTTTT.

The rearrangement uses TRBV6-1 and TRBJ2-2; D may be TRBD2 (6 bases). Germline CDR1 is MNHNS and CDR2 is SASEGT. Between the trimmed V and J ends, which lost 6 bases and 2 bases, there was a span of 13 bases. The CDR3 runs to 15 residues. The CDR3 spells CASSGTLLNTGELFF. For the CDR3, the DNA is TGTGCCAGCAGCGGGACTTTACTCAACACCGGGGAGCTGTTTTTT.

The CDR3 nucleotides are TGTGCCAGCAGTTACAGGGTAAATAGCAATCAGCCCCAGCATTTT. It is translated as CASSYRVNSNQPQHF. The chain combines TRBV6-6 with TRBJ1-5; D gene uncertain. V gave up 2 bases and J gave up 0 bases, with 8 bases separating them. The CDR3 contains 15 residues. Germline V gene data show CDR1 as MNHNY and CDR2 as SVGAGI (reference sequence).

The chain combines TRBV5-4 with TRBJ1-4; perhaps TRBD1 as D (5 bases). The germline V gene has CDR1 SGHNT and CDR2 YYREEE (reference sequence). V was pared by 0 bases and J by 10 bases, with 16 bases between. The CDR3 is 15 residues long. Here the CDR3 reads CASSLGSAGQGKLFF. The CDR3 nucleotides read TGTGCCAGCAGCTTGGGGTCGGCGGGGCAGGGAAAACTGTTTTTT.

The rearrangement joins TRBV6-1 to TRBJ2-3; 7 nucleotides line up with TRBD2. Germline V lookup: CDR1 MNHNS, CDR2 SASEGT. The V gene end was trimmed by 6 bases and the J gene end by 2 bases; junction bases not matched to a gene: 8. The CDR3 sequence is 15 residues long. CDR3 sequence (DNA): TGTGCCAGCAGCCAACCGGGACTACTCACAGATACGCAGTATTTT. As protein: CASSQPGLLTDTQYF.